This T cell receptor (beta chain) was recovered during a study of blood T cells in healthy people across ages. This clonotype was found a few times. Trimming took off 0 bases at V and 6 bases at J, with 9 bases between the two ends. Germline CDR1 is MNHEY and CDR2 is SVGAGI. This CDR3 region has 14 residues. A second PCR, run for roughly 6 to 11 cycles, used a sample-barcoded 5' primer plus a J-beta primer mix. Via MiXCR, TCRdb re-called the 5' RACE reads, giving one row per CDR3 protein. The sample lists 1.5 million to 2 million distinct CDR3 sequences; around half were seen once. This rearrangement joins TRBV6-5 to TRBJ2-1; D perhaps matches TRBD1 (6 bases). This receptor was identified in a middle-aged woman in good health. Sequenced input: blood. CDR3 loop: CASSYSKGGNEQFF. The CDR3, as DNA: TGTGCCAGCAGTTACTCGAAAGGGGGCAATGAGCAGTTCTTC.